This is a list of T cell receptor beta chains from one sample in a study of cytomegalovirus exposure and HLA in healthy donors. Libraries were prepared by immunoSEQ multiplex PCR; TCRdb keeps only in-frame clonotypes and omits some of them. The sample consists of about 120,000 clones, over 8.5% of them appearing once. The sample consisted of PBMCs. Receptors were obtained from a woman between 40 and 55 years old in good health and CMV-seropositive. Both conserved end residues are part of each CDR3. Fields, in order: J gene, V gene, clone size, D gene, CDR3 DNA, CDR3 protein. D genes are given only for firm matches. Expanded clones are given a class, and other clones once, few, many or no size at all.

J gene: TRBJ2-7
V gene: TRBV28
clone size: few
D gene: TRBD2
CDR3 DNA: TGTGCCAGCAGTCTCGGACTAGCGGCTCCTCGCGAGCAGTACTTC
CDR3 protein: CASSLGLAAPREQYF

J gene: TRBJ2-7
V gene: TRBV2
clone size: few
D gene: TRBD1
CDR3 DNA: TGTGCCAGCAGTTGGACCCAGGGGGTAGAATTTGGCGAGCAGTACTTC
CDR3 protein: CASSWTQGVEFGEQYF

J gene: TRBJ1-1
V gene: TRBV4-1
clone size: NA
D gene: TRBD1
CDR3 DNA: TGCGCCAGCAGCCGCGGACAGGGGGCACTGAACACTGAAGCTTTCTTT
CDR3 protein: CASSRGQGALNTEAFF

J gene: TRBJ2-3
V gene: TRBV5-5
clone size: NA
D gene: NA
CDR3 DNA: TGTGCCAGCAGCACCGGGCAGGGGAGCACAGATACGCAGTATTTT
CDR3 protein: CASSTGQGSTDTQYF

J gene: TRBJ2-7
V gene: TRBV6-5
clone size: few
D gene: NA
CDR3 DNA: TGTGCCAGCAGCCTAGACATTGGAGGCTACGAGCAGTACTTC
CDR3 protein: CASSLDIGGYEQYF

J gene: TRBJ1-1
V gene: TRBV2
clone size: NA
D gene: NA
CDR3 DNA: TGTGCCAGCAGTGGTTGGCAGATGAACACTGAAGCTTTCTTT
CDR3 protein: CASSGWQMNTEAFF

J gene: TRBJ2-1
V gene: TRBV5-1
clone size: NA
D gene: TRBD2
CDR3 DNA: TGCGCCAGCAGAGCTGTGGGGGAGGGTATGAATGAGCAGTTCTTC
CDR3 protein: CASRAVGEGMNEQFF

J gene: TRBJ1-2
V gene: TRBV28
clone size: NA
D gene: NA
CDR3 DNA: TGTGCCAGCAGTTCACAGTATGGCTACACCTTC
CDR3 protein: CASSSQYGYTF

J gene: TRBJ2-7
V gene: TRBV6-1
clone size: few
D gene: TRBD1
CDR3 DNA: TGTGCCAGCAGATTGGGACAGGGACCCTACGAGCAGTACTTC
CDR3 protein: CASRLGQGPYEQYF

J gene: TRBJ2-5
V gene: TRBV7-6
clone size: few
D gene: NA
CDR3 DNA: TGTGCCAGCAGCTTTGAGCGCGACCAGTACTTC
CDR3 protein: CASSFERDQYF

J gene: TRBJ1-2
V gene: TRBV5-1
clone size: NA
D gene: TRBD1
CDR3 DNA: TGCGCCAGCAGCCGGGACAGGGGGACTAACTATGGCTACACCTTC
CDR3 protein: CASSRDRGTNYGYTF

J gene: TRBJ1-2
V gene: TRBV5-1
clone size: few
D gene: TRBD1
CDR3 DNA: TGCGCCAGCAGAGTGACAGGGGGCCTCTATGGCTACACCTTC
CDR3 protein: CASRVTGGLYGYTF

J gene: TRBJ2-2
V gene: TRBV7-2
clone size: NA
D gene: NA
CDR3 DNA: TGTGCCAGCAGCTTGGGTCTACAGGTCAACACCGGGGAGCTGTTTTTT
CDR3 protein: CASSLGLQVNTGELFF

J gene: TRBJ2-7
V gene: TRBV7-9
clone size: few
D gene: TRBD1
CDR3 DNA: TGTGCCAGCAGCTTAGGAGGGGGACAGGCAATCTACGAGCAGTACTTC
CDR3 protein: CASSLGGGQAIYEQYF

J gene: TRBJ1-1
V gene: TRBV11-2
clone size: few
D gene: TRBD1
CDR3 DNA: TGTGCCAGCAGCAAGGGACAGGGGTTCACTGAAGCTTTCTTT
CDR3 protein: CASSKGQGFTEAFF

J gene: TRBJ1-2
V gene: TRBV5-6
clone size: NA
D gene: NA
CDR3 DNA: TGTGCCAGCAGCTTGGGAGGGTACCGGGGCTACACCTTC
CDR3 protein: CASSLGGYRGYTF

J gene: TRBJ2-7
V gene: TRBV19
clone size: NA
D gene: TRBD1
CDR3 DNA: TGTGCCAGTAGTATTGACAGGGCCTACGAGCAGTACTTC
CDR3 protein: CASSIDRAYEQYF

J gene: TRBJ2-7
V gene: TRBV5-6
clone size: few
D gene: NA
CDR3 DNA: TGTGCCAGCAGCTTGATCGGCGGGTCGCATTACTACGAGCAGTACTTC
CDR3 protein: CASSLIGGSHYYEQYF

J gene: TRBJ1-1
V gene: TRBV2
clone size: few
D gene: NA
CDR3 DNA: TGTGCCAGCATCTTCGACAGGCTGGGGGAAGCTTTCTTT
CDR3 protein: CASIFDRLGEAFF

J gene: TRBJ2-3
V gene: TRBV5-1
clone size: NA
D gene: NA
CDR3 DNA: TGCGCCAGCAGCCGATCACGGGATTCCACAGATACGCAGTATTTT
CDR3 protein: CASSRSRDSTDTQYF

J gene: TRBJ1-5
V gene: TRBV7-2
clone size: NA
D gene: NA
CDR3 DNA: TGTGCCAGCAGCCCTCCAGGGTACAATCAGCCCCAGCATTTT
CDR3 protein: CASSPPGYNQPQHF

J gene: TRBJ2-2
V gene: TRBV11-2
clone size: few
D gene: NA
CDR3 DNA: TGTGCCAGCAGCTTAGTGCTGGGGGCCACCGGGGAGCTGTTTTTT
CDR3 protein: CASSLVLGATGELFF

J gene: TRBJ1-5
V gene: TRBV6-1
clone size: few
D gene: NA
CDR3 DNA: TGTGCCAGCATCCCGCCCGGGGGGCCCAATCAGCCCCAGCATTTT
CDR3 protein: CASIPPGGPNQPQHF

J gene: TRBJ2-1
V gene: TRBV7-9
clone size: NA
D gene: NA
CDR3 DNA: TGTGCCAGCAGCATTACAGGGAGCTCCTACAATGAGCAGTTCTTC
CDR3 protein: CASSITGSSYNEQFF

J gene: TRBJ1-2
V gene: TRBV11-2
clone size: NA
D gene: TRBD1
CDR3 DNA: TGTGCCAGCAGCCAAGGGGACAGATATGGCTACACCTTC
CDR3 protein: CASSQGDRYGYTF

J gene: TRBJ2-1
V gene: TRBV30
clone size: few
D gene: NA
CDR3 DNA: TGTGCCTCCGACAGGCTCTCCTACAATGAGCAGTTCTTC
CDR3 protein: CASDRLSYNEQFF

J gene: TRBJ2-7
V gene: TRBV5-1
clone size: few
D gene: TRBD2
CDR3 DNA: TGCGCCAGCAGCTGGACTAGCGGACTCCGATACGAGCAGTACTTC
CDR3 protein: CASSWTSGLRYEQYF

J gene: TRBJ2-7
V gene: TRBV15
clone size: NA
D gene: TRBD1
CDR3 DNA: TGTGCCACCAGCAGAGGATTCCGGGACAGCTCCTACGAGCAGTACTTC
CDR3 protein: CATSRGFRDSSYEQYF

J gene: TRBJ1-4
V gene: TRBV7-2
clone size: few
D gene: NA
CDR3 DNA: TGTGCCAGCAGCCCTTACAGGGTTGCTAATGAAAAACTGTTTTTT
CDR3 protein: CASSPYRVANEKLFF

J gene: TRBJ2-1
V gene: TRBV4-1
clone size: NA
D gene: TRBD2
CDR3 DNA: TGCGCCAGCAGCCCGGTCGAGCGGGGGATCAATGGGCAGTTCTTC
CDR3 protein: CASSPVERGINGQFF

J gene: TRBJ2-7
V gene: TRBV5-1
clone size: few
D gene: NA
CDR3 DNA: TGCGCCAGCAGCGCCGGACAGCTTTCCTACGAGCAGTACTTC
CDR3 protein: CASSAGQLSYEQYF

J gene: TRBJ1-5
V gene: TRBV5-6
clone size: few
D gene: TRBD1
CDR3 DNA: TGTGCCAGCAGCTGGGGGGGACAGGGAATCCAGCCCCAGCATTTT
CDR3 protein: CASSWGGQGIQPQHF

J gene: TRBJ2-5
V gene: TRBV19
clone size: few
D gene: TRBD2
CDR3 DNA: TGTGCCAGTAGTCTAGCGGGGGGGCCGAGGGAGACCCAGTACTTC
CDR3 protein: CASSLAGGPRETQYF

J gene: TRBJ1-2
V gene: TRBV27
clone size: few
D gene: TRBD1
CDR3 DNA: TGTGCCAGCAGAACAGGGGCACGCGGCTACACCTTC
CDR3 protein: CASRTGARGYTF

J gene: TRBJ2-5
V gene: TRBV29-1
clone size: NA
D gene: TRBD1
CDR3 DNA: TGCAGCGCGGGACAGGCCGGTGAGACCCAGTACTTC
CDR3 protein: CSAGQAGETQYF

J gene: TRBJ2-7
V gene: TRBV30
clone size: few
D gene: NA
CDR3 DNA: TGTGCCTGGAGTCCCAGGGAATACGAGCAGTACTTC
CDR3 protein: CAWSPREYEQYF

J gene: TRBJ2-6
V gene: TRBV30
clone size: few
D gene: NA
CDR3 DNA: TGTGCCTGGGACACCGGCGGGTCTGGGGCCAACGTCCTGACTTTC
CDR3 protein: CAWDTGGSGANVLTF

J gene: TRBJ2-4
V gene: TRBV19
clone size: NA
D gene: TRBD2
CDR3 DNA: TGTGCCAGTAGGCCTCCGGGAGGTCTAAACATTCAGTACTTC
CDR3 protein: CASRPPGGLNIQYF

J gene: TRBJ1-4
V gene: TRBV6-1
clone size: NA
D gene: TRBD1
CDR3 DNA: TGTGCCAGCAGTGAAGCCTTGACAGGGGGCGGAGCTGCTAATGAAAAACTGTTTTTT
CDR3 protein: CASSEALTGGGAANEKLFF

J gene: TRBJ1-6
V gene: TRBV2
clone size: NA
D gene: NA
CDR3 DNA: TGTGCCAGCACCGTTAGTGATTCACCCCTCCACTTT
CDR3 protein: CASTVSDSPLHF

J gene: TRBJ1-1
V gene: TRBV15
clone size: NA
D gene: NA
CDR3 DNA: TGTGCCACCAGCACCTCGGGACATCCCTCCTCTTTCTTT
CDR3 protein: CATSTSGHPSSFF

J gene: TRBJ1-1
V gene: TRBV2
clone size: NA
D gene: NA
CDR3 DNA: TGTGCCAGCACCCGGACACGGAACACTGAAGCTTTCTTT
CDR3 protein: CASTRTRNTEAFF

J gene: TRBJ1-2
V gene: TRBV2
clone size: few
D gene: NA
CDR3 DNA: TGTGCCAGCAGTGGCGAATTCTCGGGTAGCTATGGCTACACCTTC
CDR3 protein: CASSGEFSGSYGYTF

J gene: TRBJ2-1
V gene: TRBV27
clone size: NA
D gene: TRBD2
CDR3 DNA: TGTGCCAGCACTAGCGGGGGAATTAACAATGAGCAGTTCTTC
CDR3 protein: CASTSGGINNEQFF

J gene: TRBJ1-1
V gene: TRBV10-1
clone size: NA
D gene: NA
CDR3 DNA: TGCGCCAGCAGTGATGGACTCCACACTGAAGCTTTCTTT
CDR3 protein: CASSDGLHTEAFF

J gene: TRBJ1-4
V gene: TRBV18
clone size: NA
D gene: TRBD1
CDR3 DNA: TGTGCCAGCTCACTCGACAGGGGGAGAGAAAAACTGTTTTTT
CDR3 protein: CASSLDRGREKLFF

J gene: TRBJ1-4
V gene: TRBV7-9
clone size: few
D gene: NA
CDR3 DNA: TGTGCCAGCAGTCACGACAGTTCAACTAATGAAAAACTGTTTTTT
CDR3 protein: CASSHDSSTNEKLFF

J gene: TRBJ1-1
V gene: TRBV19
clone size: few
D gene: NA
CDR3 DNA: TGTGCCAGTGCCTCCCAGGGGTGGGGGACTGAAGCTTTCTTT
CDR3 protein: CASASQGWGTEAFF

J gene: TRBJ1-6
V gene: TRBV28
clone size: NA
D gene: NA
CDR3 DNA: TGTGCCAGCAGTTTAGAGGGTTTCTCCTATAATTCACCCCTCCACTTT
CDR3 protein: CASSLEGFSYNSPLHF

J gene: TRBJ2-3
V gene: TRBV30
clone size: few
D gene: NA
CDR3 DNA: TGTGCCTGGAGTGCCACATCTACAGATACGCAGTATTTT
CDR3 protein: CAWSATSTDTQYF